Below, 7 T cell receptor beta chains from the same sample are listed, as sequenced in a study of T-cell reconstitution after alpha-beta-depleted transplantation in children. Unique molecular identifiers featured in how the TCRbeta library was prepared. From the PCR reads, TCRdb called clonotypes with MiXCR, one entry per CDR3 protein. The repertoire holds about 640,000 distinct CDR3 sequences, with roughly 17% as singletons. The sample was PBMCs from the stem cell graft donor, taken from the stem cell graft. These receptor sequences come from a human donor who donated a stem cell graft to a child with acute myeloid leukemia.

CDR3 bases: TGCAGCGTTCCGGGAGGAGGGGACAATGAGCAGTTCTTC. It specifies CSVPGGGDNEQFF. The chain is built from TRBV29-1 and TRBJ2-1; 7 bases agree with TRBD2. The ends lost 5 bases at V and 5 bases at J; junction bases unmatched: 6. This CDR3 spans 13 amino acids. The germline gives CDR1 SQVTM, CDR2 ANQGSEA.

This clonotype was seen a handful of times. The chain links TRBV9 to TRBJ2-3; D possibly uses TRBD1 or TRBD2 (6 bases each). The V end lost 4 bases, the J end lost 1 base, and 16 bases lay between the germline ends. Germline values: CDR1 SGDLS, CDR2 YYNGEE. CDR3 length: 16 amino acids. The CDR3 sequence is CASSLGVGGRTDTQYF. In DNA form, the CDR3 reads TGTGCCAGCAGCCTCGGTGTGGGGGGCCGCACAGATACGCAGTATTTT.

This clonotype occurred a few times. The J gene is TRBJ1-4, the V gene TRBV20-1, with 7 nucleotides matching TRBD1. V lost 4 bases, J lost 8 bases, and 7 bases stayed unmatched. The CDR3 contains 13 residues. Germline assignment: CDR1 DFQATT and CDR2 SNEGSKA (reference sequence). CDR3 in amino acids: CSAKLGGAEKLFF. Written as DNA, the CDR3 is TGCAGTGCTAAGCTAGGGGGCGCGGAAAAACTGTTTTTT.

The rearrangement uses TRBV12-3 or TRBV12-4 and TRBJ2-1, with a tentative D call TRBD1 (5 bases). The CDR3 is made up of 14 amino acids. The V and J ends lost 6 bases and 4 bases respectively, with 13 bases between them. CDR3 bases: TGTGCCAGCAGAACAGGAATCCCTTACAATGAGCAGTTCTTC. It codes for CASRTGIPYNEQFF.

The chain carries TRBV6-4 and TRBJ2-2, with TRBD2 matching over 7 bases. Looked up from germline, CDR1 is MRHNA and CDR2 is SNTAGT. With V trimmed by 6 bases and J by 1 base, 2 bases remained unmatched. The CDR3 is 14 amino acids. CDR3 region: CASSREENTGELFF. CDR3 nucleotides: TGTGCCAGCAGCCGGGAGGAGAACACCGGGGAGCTGTTTTTT.

V and J are TRBV5-1 and TRBJ1-5, with 12 positions matching TRBD1. V lost 4 bases and J lost 5; bases outside the gene matches: 4. The germline gives CDR1 SGHRS, CDR2 YFSETQ. The CDR3 runs to 15 residues. CDR3 region: CASSPGTGGHQPQHF. As DNA, the CDR3 is TGCGCCAGCAGCCCCGGGACAGGGGGCCATCAGCCCCAGCATTTT.

The chain recombines TRBV5-1 with TRBJ1-4; TRBD1 might be the D (5 bases). Looked up from germline, CDR1 is SGHRS and CDR2 is YFSETQ. The CDR3 totals 15 residues. Deletions cut 6 bases from V and 14 bases from J, with 26 bases between. CDR3 coding DNA: TGCGCCAGCAACCCTTCCCCAGACACCGGACAACGGCTGTTTTTT. Its protein product is CASNPSPDTGQRLFF.